This TCR beta chain was captured in a study of tumor T cells in aggressive B-cell lymphoma. The data were produced by immunoSEQ multiplex PCR, yet TCRdb's version contains in-frame clones alone and is incomplete. The sample records about 2,400 clones, roughly four fifths being singletons. The clonotype was recovered from an adult with diffuse large B cell lymphoma. Material: tumor tissue.

CDR3 protein: CASSPGLAGSLTGPGELFF. DNA for the CDR3: TGCGCCAGCAGCCCGGGACTAGCGGGATCTCTTACAGGACCCGGGGAGCTGTTTTTT. The chain couples TRBV5-1 to TRBJ2-2; TRBD2 aligns across 13 bases. After removal of 4 bases from V and 6 bases from J, the junction contained 15 bases not matched to a gene. This CDR3 comprises 19 residues. From germline, CDR1 is SGHRS and CDR2 YFSETQ.